The rows below give T cell receptor beta chains drawn from one sample of a study of early T cells in non-severe SARS-CoV-2 infection. TCRdb itself ran the 5' RACE reads through MiXCR, one entry per CDR3 protein. The sample includes 55,000 to 70,000 distinct CDR3 sequences, roughly 9.7% of them seen just once. Sequenced: whole blood. Source of these receptors: an adult who was a healthcare worker with PCR-confirmed SARS-CoV-2 infection or an uninfected control (not recorded which). CDR3s include the opening cysteine and the closing phenylalanine or tryptophan. The D gene is left open where the match is weak. Where a row states a size, it is once, few, many or the class of an expanded clone; other rows omit it.

size,length,J,V,D,CDR3,DNA
few,13,TRBJ1-2,TRBV7-3,TRBD1,CASSVDRGYGYTF,TGTGCCAGCAGCGTTGACAGGGGTTATGGCTACACCTTC
many,12,TRBJ1-5,TRBV12-3/TRBV12-4,-,CASSFNAQPQHF,TGTGCCAGCAGTTTCAATGCCCAGCCCCAGCATTTT
-,17,TRBJ2-1,TRBV7-9,TRBD1,CASSSPPPLNRGHEQFF,TGTGCCAGCAGCTCCCCGCCACCTCTAAACAGGGGCCATGAGCAGTTCTTC
few,11,TRBJ2-2,TRBV10-3,TRBD1,CAIKETGGTFF,TGTGCCATCAAAGAAACAGGGGGGACGTTTTTT
-,14,TRBJ2-7,TRBV20-1,-,CSARDRLVGYEQYF,TGCAGTGCTAGAGACCGACTAGTCGGGTACGAGCAGTACTTC
many,16,TRBJ2-1,TRBV19,TRBD2,CASSSWASGSYNEQFF,TGTGCCAGTAGTAGCTGGGCTAGCGGGAGCTACAATGAGCAGTTCTTC
many,16,TRBJ2-4,TRBV5-1,TRBD2,CASSLDAAGGENIQYF,TGCGCCAGCAGCTTGGACGCGGCGGGAGGGGAAAACATTCAGTACTTC
many,16,TRBJ2-7,TRBV7-2,-,CASSLGRGRPPYEQYF,TGTGCCAGCAGCTTGGGCCGTGGGCGTCCACCTTACGAGCAGTACTTC
-,16,TRBJ2-1,TRBV24-1,TRBD2,CATSDLGSGRVVEQFF,TGTGCCACCAGTGACCTGGGCAGCGGGAGGGTGGTTGAGCAGTTCTTC
-,12,TRBJ1-2,TRBV12-3/TRBV12-4,-,CASSLNYGGYTF,TGTGCCAGCAGTTTAAACTACGGGGGCTACACCTTC
-,13,TRBJ2-5,TRBV14,-,CASSYEDQETQYF,TGTGCCAGCAGCTACGAGGACCAAGAGACCCAGTACTTC
many,15,TRBJ2-1,TRBV18,TRBD2,CASSRTSGAYNEQFF,TGTGCCAGCTCACGGACTAGCGGGGCCTACAATGAGCAGTTCTTC
-,16,TRBJ1-1,TRBV30,TRBD1,CAWSVLRGQRNTEAFF,TGTGCCTGGAGTGTACTGCGGGGACAGAGAAACACTGAAGCTTTCTTT
-,12,TRBJ2-7,TRBV15,TRBD1,CATGQGFGEQYF,TGTGCCACCGGACAGGGATTCGGCGAGCAGTACTTC